What follows are 8 T cell receptor beta chains derived from one specimen sequenced in a study of T-cell reconstitution after alpha-beta-depleted transplantation in children. The TCRbeta library incorporated unique molecular identifiers. TCRdb used MiXCR to reprocess the PCR reads, holding one entry per CDR3 protein. The table lists 200,000 to 250,000 distinct CDR3 sequences, roughly 8.3% of them singletons. The sample was PBMCs, mostly from graft donor cells, taken 360 days after TCRalphabeta/CD19-depleted stem cell transplant. These receptors were obtained from a male patient between 2 and 9 years old who had a stem cell transplant for acute myeloid leukemia, so the T cells may come from the graft donor.

This clonotype was seen repeatedly, ten times or more. The genes are TRBV29-1 and TRBJ2-1; 14 bases align to TRBD2. CDR1 and CDR2 from the germline V gene are SQVTM and ANQGSEA. The CDR3 is 14 residues long. V shed 6 bases, J shed 9 bases, and the junction held 7 bases outside the gene matches. The DNA of the CDR3 is TGCAGCGTCAGAGGGACTAGCGGGAGTTTTGAGCAGTTCTTC. Protein product: CSVRGTSGSFEQFF.

This clonotype appeared a few times. J is TRBJ1-6 and V is TRBV7-9; maybe TRBD1 (6 bases). Trimming took off 5 bases at V and 6 bases at J, with 17 bases between the two ends. Germline V gene sequence: CDR1 SEHNR, CDR2 FQNEAQ (reference sequence). The CDR3 covers 16 residues. CDR3 sequence (DNA): TGTGCCAGCAGCAGCAGATCGGGACAAATTAATTCACCCCTCCACTTT. Amino acid sequence: CASSSRSGQINSPLHF. The whole variable domain, remainder taken from reference TRBV7-9 and TRBJ1-6, is DTGVSQNPRHKITKRGQNVTFRCDPISEHNRLYWYRQTLGQGPEFLTYFQNEAQLEKSRLLSDRFSAERPKGSFSTLEIQRTEQGDSAMYLCASSSRSGQINSPLHFGNGTRLTVT.

Ten or more counts support this clonotype. The chain recombines TRBV12-3 or TRBV12-4 with TRBJ2-5; 7 bases agree with TRBD2. This CDR3 has 15 residues. With 4 bases clipped from V and 3 bases from J, the junction kept 8 bases outside the gene matches. The CDR3 DNA is TGTGCCAGCAGTTCCTGGACTAGTGGAAAAGAGACCCAGTACTTC. Its translation is CASSSWTSGKETQYF.

This rearrangement joins TRBV7-2 to TRBJ2-1; D gene unclear. The V end was cut by 2 bases, the J end by 8 bases, with 13 bases between. The CDR3 is 14 amino acids. CDR1 SGHTA and CDR2 FQGNSA come from the germline V gene. CDR3 region: CASSLSSLLYEQFF. DNA of the CDR3: TGTGCCAGCAGCTTATCTTCCCTCCTGTATGAGCAGTTCTTC.

This clonotype was found a few times. This chain uses TRBV18 with TRBJ2-2; D not certain. Trimming took 0 bases from V and 1 from J, leaving 6 bases between them. This CDR3 contains 15 residues. Germline loops: CDR1 KGHSH, CDR2 LQKENI. The CDR3 loop is CASSPPLRNTGELFF. The CDR3 coding sequence is TGTGCCAGCTCACCACCGTTAAGGAACACCGGGGAGCTGTTTTTT.

The chain combines TRBV12-3 or TRBV12-4 with TRBJ1-5; D perhaps matches TRBD1 (6 bases). This CDR3 comprises 15 residues. V was clipped by 4 bases and J by 0 bases, with 10 bases between them. CDR3 nucleotides: TGTGCCAGCAGTTCGGGGGGGCCTAGCAATCAGCCCCAGCATTTT. Its protein product is CASSSGGPSNQPQHF.

This clonotype was seen at least ten times. V gene TRBV5-1 combines with J gene TRBJ2-3; 8 bases match TRBD1. Germline CDR1 and CDR2: SGHRS and YFSETQ. CDR3 length: 15 amino acids. V was pared by 4 bases and J by 1 base, with 5 bases of the junction left unmatched. CDR3 loop: CASSIDRGGTDTQYF. The CDR3 DNA reads TGCGCCAGCAGCATTGACAGGGGCGGCACAGATACGCAGTATTTT. The variable domain in full, with the rest retrieved from reference TRBV5-1 and TRBJ2-3, is KAGVTQTPRYLIKTRGQQVTLSCSPISGHRSVSWYQQTPGQGLQFLFEYFSETQRNKGNFPGRFSGRQFSNSRSEMNVSTLELGDSALYLCASSIDRGGTDTQYFGPGTRLTVL.

Many counts were recorded for this clonotype. V usage is TRBV29-1 and J usage is TRBJ2-5, with D uncertain. CDR3 size: 13 residues. The V end lost 4 bases, the J end lost 2 bases, and 11 bases lay between the germline ends. Germline loops: CDR1 SQVTM, CDR2 ANQGSEA. Here the CDR3 DNA reads TGCAGCGTTGTGGCTAGTCCACAAGAGACCCAGTACTTC. This sequence encodes CSVVASPQETQYF. Drawing the rest from reference TRBV29-1 and TRBJ2-5, the complete variable domain is SAVISQKPSRDICQRGTSLTIQCQVDSQVTMMFWYRQQPGQSLTLIATANQGSEATYESGFVIDKFPISRPNLTFSTLTVSNMSPEDSSIYLCSVVASPQETQYFGPGTRLLVL.